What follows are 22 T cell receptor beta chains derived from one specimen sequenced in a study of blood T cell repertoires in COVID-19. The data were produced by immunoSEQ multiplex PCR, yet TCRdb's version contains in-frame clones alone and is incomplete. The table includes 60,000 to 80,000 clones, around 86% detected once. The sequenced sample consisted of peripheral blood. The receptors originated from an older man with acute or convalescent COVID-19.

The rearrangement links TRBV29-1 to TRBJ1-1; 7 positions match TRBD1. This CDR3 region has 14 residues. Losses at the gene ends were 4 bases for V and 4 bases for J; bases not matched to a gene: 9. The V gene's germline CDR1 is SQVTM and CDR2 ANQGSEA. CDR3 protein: CSVAMTGLGTEAFF. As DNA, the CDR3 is TGCAGCGTTGCGATGACAGGGCTAGGCACTGAAGCTTTCTTT.

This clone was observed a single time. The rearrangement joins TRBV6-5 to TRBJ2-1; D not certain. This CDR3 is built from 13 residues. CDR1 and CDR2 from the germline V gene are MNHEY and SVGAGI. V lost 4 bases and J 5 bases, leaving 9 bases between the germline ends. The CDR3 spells CASSFSRDNEQFF. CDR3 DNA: TGTGCCAGCAGTTTCTCTAGAGACAATGAGCAGTTCTTC.

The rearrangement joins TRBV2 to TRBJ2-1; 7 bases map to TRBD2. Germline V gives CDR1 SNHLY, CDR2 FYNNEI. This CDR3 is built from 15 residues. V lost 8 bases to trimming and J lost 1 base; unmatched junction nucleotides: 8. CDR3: CASRREALSYNEQFF. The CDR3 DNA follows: TGTGCCAGCCGACGGGAGGCACTTTCCTACAATGAGCAGTTCTTC. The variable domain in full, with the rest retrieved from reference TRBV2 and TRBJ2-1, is EPEVTQTPSHQVTQMGQEVILRCVPISNHLYFYWYRQILGQKVEFLVSFYNNEISEKSEIFDDQFSVERPDGSNFTLKIRSTKLEDSAMYFCASRREALSYNEQFFGPGTRLTVL.

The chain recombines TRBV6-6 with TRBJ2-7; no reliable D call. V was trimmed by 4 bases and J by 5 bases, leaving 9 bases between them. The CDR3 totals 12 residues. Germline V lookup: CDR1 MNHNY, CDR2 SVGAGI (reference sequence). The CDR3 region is CASSFESHEQYF. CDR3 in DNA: TGTGCCAGCAGTTTCGAGTCCCACGAGCAGTACTTC.

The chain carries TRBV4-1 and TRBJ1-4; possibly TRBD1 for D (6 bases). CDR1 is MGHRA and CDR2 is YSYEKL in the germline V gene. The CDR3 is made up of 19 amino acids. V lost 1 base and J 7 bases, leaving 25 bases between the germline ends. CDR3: CASSQVRGSGALGREKLFF. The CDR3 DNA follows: TGCGCCAGCAGCCAAGTACGGGGTTCAGGGGCGCTGGGTCGTGAAAAACTGTTTTTT.

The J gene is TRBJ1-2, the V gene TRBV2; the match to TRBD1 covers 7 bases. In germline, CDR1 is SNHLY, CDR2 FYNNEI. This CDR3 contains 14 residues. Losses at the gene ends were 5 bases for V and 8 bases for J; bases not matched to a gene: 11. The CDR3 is CASSWDRSEQGYTF. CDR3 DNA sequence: TGTGCCAGCAGTTGGGACAGATCTGAGCAGGGCTACACCTTC.

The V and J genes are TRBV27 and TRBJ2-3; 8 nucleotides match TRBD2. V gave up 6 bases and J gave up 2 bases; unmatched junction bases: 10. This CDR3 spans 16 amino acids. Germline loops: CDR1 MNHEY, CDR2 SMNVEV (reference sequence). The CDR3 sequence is CASRLSAGGYTDTQYF. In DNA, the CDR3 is TGTGCCAGCAGGCTGTCGGCGGGGGGATACACAGATACGCAGTATTTT.

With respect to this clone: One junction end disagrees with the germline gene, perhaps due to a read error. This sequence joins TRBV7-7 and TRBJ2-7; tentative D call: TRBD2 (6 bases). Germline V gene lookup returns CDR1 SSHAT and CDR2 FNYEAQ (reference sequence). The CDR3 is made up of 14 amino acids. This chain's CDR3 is CASSLAVGEYEQYF. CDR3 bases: TGTGCTAGCAGCTTAGCGGTCGGAGAGTACGAGCAGTACTTC.

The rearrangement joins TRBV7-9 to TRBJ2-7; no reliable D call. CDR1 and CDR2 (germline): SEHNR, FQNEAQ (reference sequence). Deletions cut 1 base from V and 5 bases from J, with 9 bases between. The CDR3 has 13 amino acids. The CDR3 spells CASSLGQANEQYF. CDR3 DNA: TGTGCCAGCAGCTTAGGTCAGGCCAACGAGCAGTACTTC.

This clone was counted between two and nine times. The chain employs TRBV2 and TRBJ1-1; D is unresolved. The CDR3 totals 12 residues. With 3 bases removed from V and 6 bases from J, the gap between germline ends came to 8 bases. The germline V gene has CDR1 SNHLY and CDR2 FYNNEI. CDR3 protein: CASSEGLPEAFF. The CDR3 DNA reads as TGTGCCAGCAGTGAGGGCCTCCCTGAAGCTTTCTTT.

CDR3 sequence reads: CSVGGTAGNQPQHF. Written as DNA, the CDR3 is TGCAGCGTCGGCGGGACAGCGGGCAATCAGCCCCAGCATTTT. The chain has TRBV29-1 and TRBJ1-5; TRBD1 matches at 7 bases. The CDR3 has 14 residues. Trimming at V came to 6 bases and at J to 2 bases, leaving 7 bases not matched to a gene. CDR1 is SQVTM and CDR2 is ANQGSEA in the germline V gene.

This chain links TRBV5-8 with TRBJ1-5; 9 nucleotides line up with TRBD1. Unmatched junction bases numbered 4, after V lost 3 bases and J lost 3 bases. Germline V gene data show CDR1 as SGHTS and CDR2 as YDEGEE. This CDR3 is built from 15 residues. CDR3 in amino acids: CASSSGQGANQPQHF. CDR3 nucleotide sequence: TGTGCCAGCAGCTCGGGACAGGGAGCCAATCAGCCCCAGCATTTT.

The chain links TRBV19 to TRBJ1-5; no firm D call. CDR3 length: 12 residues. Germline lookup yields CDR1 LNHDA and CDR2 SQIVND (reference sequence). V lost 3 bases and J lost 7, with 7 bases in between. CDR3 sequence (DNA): TGTGCCAGTAGTATGCCGGTGCAGCCCCAGCATTTT. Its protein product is CASSMPVQPQHF.

The CDR3 region has the DNA TGTGCCACCAAGGGGACAGGGGGTAACAATGAGCAGTTCTTC. Translated, it gives CATKGTGGNNEQFF. The genes are TRBV24-1 and TRBJ2-1, with 11 positions matching TRBD1. There are 14 residues in the CDR3. The germline gives CDR1 KGHDR, CDR2 SFDVKD. J lost 5 bases, V lost 8 bases, and 4 bases had no gene match.

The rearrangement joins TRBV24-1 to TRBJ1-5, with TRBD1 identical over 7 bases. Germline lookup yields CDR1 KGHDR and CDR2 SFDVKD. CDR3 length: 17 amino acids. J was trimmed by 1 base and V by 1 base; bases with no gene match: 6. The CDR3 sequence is CATSDLLTGISNQPQHF. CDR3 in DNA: TGTGCCACCAGTGATTTACTGACAGGGATCAGCAATCAGCCCCAGCATTTT.

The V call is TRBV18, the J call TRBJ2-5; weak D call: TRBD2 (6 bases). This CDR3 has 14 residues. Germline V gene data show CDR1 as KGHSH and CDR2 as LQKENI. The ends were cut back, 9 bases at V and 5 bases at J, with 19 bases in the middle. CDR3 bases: TGTGCCAGTCAGTCGAACTCTGGGGGGGAGACCCAGTACTTC. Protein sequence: CASQSNSGGETQYF.

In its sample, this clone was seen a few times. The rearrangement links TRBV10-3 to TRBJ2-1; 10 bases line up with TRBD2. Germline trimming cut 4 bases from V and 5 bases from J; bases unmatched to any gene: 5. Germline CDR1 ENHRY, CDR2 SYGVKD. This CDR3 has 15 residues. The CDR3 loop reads CAISALAGENNEQFF. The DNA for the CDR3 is TGTGCCATCAGTGCCCTAGCGGGGGAGAACAATGAGCAGTTCTTC.

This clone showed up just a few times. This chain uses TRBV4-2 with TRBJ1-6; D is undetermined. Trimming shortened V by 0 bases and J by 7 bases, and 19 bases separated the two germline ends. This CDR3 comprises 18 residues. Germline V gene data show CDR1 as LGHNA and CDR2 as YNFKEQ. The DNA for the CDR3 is TGTGCCAGCAGCCAAGAACCAAAGAGACGGGAAAGAAATTCACCCCTCCACTTT. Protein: CASSQEPKRRERNSPLHF.

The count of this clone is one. The chain's CDR3 is CASNPQGRGHTDTQYF. DNA of the CDR3: TGTGCCAGCAACCCTCAGGGGAGAGGGCACACAGATACGCAGTATTTT. The chain uses TRBV28 and TRBJ2-3, with D possibly matching TRBD1 (6 bases). Per the germline V gene, CDR1 is MDHEN and CDR2 is SYDVKM. Trimming took 7 bases from V and 2 from J, leaving 19 bases between them. The CDR3 is 16 amino acids.

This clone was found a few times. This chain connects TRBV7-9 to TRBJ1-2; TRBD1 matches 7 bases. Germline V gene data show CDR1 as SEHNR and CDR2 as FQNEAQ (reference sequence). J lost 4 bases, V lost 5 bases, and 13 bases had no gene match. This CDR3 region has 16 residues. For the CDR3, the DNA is TGTGCCAGCAGCACACGACAGGGATTAGGGGGCTATGGCTACACCTTC. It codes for CASSTRQGLGGYGYTF.

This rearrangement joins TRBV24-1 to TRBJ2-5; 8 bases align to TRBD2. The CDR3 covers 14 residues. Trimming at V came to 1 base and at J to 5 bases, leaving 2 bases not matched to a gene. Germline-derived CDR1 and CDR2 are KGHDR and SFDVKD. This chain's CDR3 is CATSDLSGSETQYF. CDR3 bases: TGTGCCACCAGTGATTTAAGCGGGAGCGAGACCCAGTACTTC.

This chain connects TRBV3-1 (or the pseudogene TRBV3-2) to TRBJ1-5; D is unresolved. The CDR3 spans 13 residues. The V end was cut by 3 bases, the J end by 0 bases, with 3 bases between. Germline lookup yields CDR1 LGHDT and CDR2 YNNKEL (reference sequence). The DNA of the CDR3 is TGTGCCAGCAGCCACGGTAGCAATCAGCCCCAGCATTTT. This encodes CASSHGSNQPQHF.